The clone carrying this T cell receptor (beta chain) has more than one count but fewer than ten. The antigen is unknown. The data belong to a study of early T cells in non-severe SARS-CoV-2 infection. In the study overall: It was bulk RNA from unsorted whole blood that was sequenced, and the chains were unpaired.

The CDR3 has 14 amino acids. V was pared by 6 bases and J by 6 bases, with 7 bases of the junction left unmatched. CDR1 and CDR2 from the germline V gene are DFQATT and SNEGSKA (reference sequence). TCRdb analysed the 5' RACE reads with MiXCR anew, one entry per CDR3 protein. Of 85,000 to 100,000 distinct CDR3 sequences in the sample, 15% to 20% are singletons; the top ten hold about 1.3%. Findings and caveats of the study: Lookups in VDJdb leaned toward anti-spike CD8 responses and missed private and CD4 specificities.

This clonotype was sampled from an adult who was a healthcare worker with PCR-confirmed SARS-CoV-2 infection or an uninfected control (not recorded which). Sequenced material: whole blood. The chain combines TRBV20-1 with TRBJ2-2; TRBD2 aligns across 10 bases. CDR3 in amino acids: CSAGRLAGAGELFF. As DNA, the CDR3 is TGCAGTGCCGGTAGGCTAGCGGGAGCCGGGGAGCTGTTTTTT.